This record concerns one TCR beta chain sequence. As yet, its antigen is unknown. The sample is drawn from a study of CD4 T cells in relation to SARS-CoV-2 and coronaviruses. Deep TCR-beta sequencing used DNA from uncultured naive and memory CD4+ T cells. Measured with immunoSEQ multiplex PCR; TCRdb has only the in-frame clones, and not every one. The data contain some 65,000 clones, about nine tenths of them singletons. Unexposed donor CD4+ T cells date from 2011-2018, before the COVID-19 pandemic. Study-wide results and limits: Crossreactivity was assessed only for spike protein, not other viral proteins. Around 62% of donors had memory CD4+ clonotypes crossrecognizing SARS-CoV-2 and common cold coronavirus spike. Memory recall responses, not primary responses primed in culture, are what the assay detects.

This CDR3 is built from 16 residues. Germline values: CDR1 SGHRS, CDR2 YFSETQ. V gave up 4 bases and J gave up 4 bases; unmatched junction bases: 10. The sequence came from a human donor in good health. The sequenced material came from memory CD4+ T cells from PBMCs. J is TRBJ1-4 and V is TRBV5-1; 7 bases are shared with TRBD1. DNA of the CDR3: TGCGCCAGCAGCGTGACAGGGACCAGGAGTAATGAAAAACTGTTTTTT. As protein: CASSVTGTRSNEKLFF.